Below, 9 T cell receptor beta chains from the same sample are listed, as sequenced in a study of HIV-infected patients and healthy controls. All unsorted peripheral T cells were captured because whole blood was used without fractionation. cDNA was made from 500 ng RNA using alpha and beta constant primers. Separate chain-specific third strand synthesis with multiplexing indices produced the alpha and beta libraries. Each CDR3 protein gets one entry after TCRdb re-called the 5' RACE reads with MiXCR. This table has about 7,000 distinct CDR3 sequences, roughly 9.9% appearing once. The specimen comprised blood, sampled before antiretroviral therapy. These receptor sequences come from an adult with HIV infection.

Within the sample, this clonotype is medium-sized. The chain combines TRBV9 with TRBJ2-2; D gene unclear. Germline assignment: CDR1 SGDLS and CDR2 YYNGEE. The germline V and J ends were trimmed by 0 bases and 3 bases, with 6 bases remaining between them. This CDR3 comprises 14 residues. The CDR3, as DNA: TGTGCCAGCAGCGTAGACGAGGACACCGGGGAGCTGTTTTTT. Translated, it gives CASSVDEDTGELFF.

This clonotype was picked up many times. CDR3 region: CSARDDRGSRETQYF. CDR3 in DNA: TGCAGTGCTAGAGACGACAGGGGTAGTCGGGAGACCCAGTACTTC. The rearrangement joins TRBV20-1 to TRBJ2-5, with 8 bases identical to TRBD1. This CDR3 region has 15 residues. The ends lost 0 bases at V and 5 bases at J; junction bases unmatched: 8. Germline values: CDR1 DFQATT, CDR2 SNEGSKA (reference sequence).

This clonotype is medium-sized in the sample. The chain employs TRBV30 and TRBJ2-7, with 11 positions matching TRBD2. Germline trimming cut 4 bases from V and 5 bases from J; bases unmatched to any gene: 7. Germline CDR1 and CDR2: GTSNPN and SVGIG (reference sequence). This CDR3 region has 14 residues. CDR3 sequence: CAWTGLAGHHEQYF. DNA for the CDR3: TGTGCCTGGACTGGACTAGCGGGCCACCACGAGCAGTACTTC.

This clonotype was counted many times. The chain employs TRBV5-1 and TRBJ2-2, with D possibly TRBD2 on 5 matching bases. Trimming cost V 4 bases and J 6 bases, with 13 bases left between them. This CDR3 has 14 amino acids. CDR1 and CDR2 from the germline V gene are SGHRS and YFSETQ. The CDR3 nucleotides read TGCGCCAGCAGCGTGACTACTTCGCCCGGGGAGCTGTTTTTT. This encodes CASSVTTSPGELFF. Drawing the rest from reference TRBV5-1 and TRBJ2-2, the complete variable domain is KAGVTQTPRYLIKTRGQQVTLSCSPISGHRSVSWYQQTPGQGLQFLFEYFSETQRNKGNFPGRFSGRQFSNSRSEMNVSTLELGDSALYLCASSVTTSPGELFFGEGSRLTVL.

This clonotype was picked up many times. The chain has TRBV6-6 and TRBJ2-3, with TRBD1 identical over 12 bases. V shed 6 bases, J shed 0 bases, and the junction held 16 bases outside the gene matches. This CDR3 has 20 residues. Germline V gene data show CDR1 as MNHNY and CDR2 as SVGAGI (reference sequence). The CDR3 is CASRWGTGGPKDPSTDTQYF. As DNA, the CDR3 is TGTGCCAGCAGATGGGGGACAGGGGGCCCTAAGGACCCTAGCACAGATACGCAGTATTTT.

At least ten counts were recorded for this clonotype. V and J are TRBV29-1 and TRBJ2-5; maybe TRBD1 (6 bases). Trimming removed 7 bases at V and 5 bases at J, with 17 bases between. The CDR3 is 13 residues long. Germline CDR1 SQVTM, CDR2 ANQGSEA. The CDR3 loop reads CSGIYRDIETQYF. The CDR3 DNA reads TGCAGCGGGATCTACAGGGACATTGAGACCCAGTACTTC.

By share of the sample, this clonotype is medium-sized. The chain links TRBV12-3 or TRBV12-4 to TRBJ1-1, with 8 bases lining up with TRBD1. The length of the CDR3 is 16 residues. V gave up 5 bases and J gave up 1 base; unmatched junction bases: 9. CDR3 in amino acids: CASSLYTGGKNTEAFF. CDR3 DNA: TGTGCCAGCAGTCTCTACACAGGGGGGAAGAACACTGAAGCTTTCTTT.

This clonotype is labeled as medium-sized. The chain joins TRBV28 to TRBJ1-1; D unresolved. V gave up 11 bases and J gave up 0 bases, with 13 bases separating them. The CDR3 runs 13 residues. Germline V gives CDR1 MDHEN, CDR2 SYDVKM. The DNA of the CDR3 is TGTGCCCATCACAGCCCCATGAACACTGAAGCTTTCTTT. Amino acids: CAHHSPMNTEAFF.

This clonotype was found many times. This chain links TRBV27 with TRBJ2-7; D is unresolved. Trimming took off 8 bases at V and 2 bases at J, with 10 bases between the two ends. The CDR3 consists of 12 residues. From germline, CDR1 is MNHEY and CDR2 SMNVEV (reference sequence). The CDR3 region is CASGITAYEQYF. CDR3 in DNA: TGTGCCAGCGGCATAACGGCCTACGAGCAGTACTTC.